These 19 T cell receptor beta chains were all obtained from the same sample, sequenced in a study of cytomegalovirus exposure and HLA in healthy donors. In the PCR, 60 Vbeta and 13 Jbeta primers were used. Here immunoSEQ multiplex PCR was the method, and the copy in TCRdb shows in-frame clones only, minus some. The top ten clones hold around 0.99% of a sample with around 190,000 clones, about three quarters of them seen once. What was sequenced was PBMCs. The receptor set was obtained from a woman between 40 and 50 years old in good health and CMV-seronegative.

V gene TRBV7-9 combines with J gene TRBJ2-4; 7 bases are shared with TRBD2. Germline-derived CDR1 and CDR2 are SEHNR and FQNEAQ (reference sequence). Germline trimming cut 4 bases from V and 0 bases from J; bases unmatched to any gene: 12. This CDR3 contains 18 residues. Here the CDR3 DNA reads TGTGCCAGCAGCTCTAGCTGGGAGGGGATCCTAGCCAAAAACATTCAGTACTTC. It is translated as CASSSSWEGILAKNIQYF.

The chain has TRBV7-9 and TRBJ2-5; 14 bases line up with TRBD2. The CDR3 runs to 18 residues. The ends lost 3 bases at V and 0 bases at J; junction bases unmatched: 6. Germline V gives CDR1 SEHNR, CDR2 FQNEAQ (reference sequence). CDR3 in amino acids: CASSLGLAGVGYQETQYF. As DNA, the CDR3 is TGTGCCAGCAGCTTGGGACTAGCGGGAGTGGGGTACCAAGAGACCCAGTACTTC.

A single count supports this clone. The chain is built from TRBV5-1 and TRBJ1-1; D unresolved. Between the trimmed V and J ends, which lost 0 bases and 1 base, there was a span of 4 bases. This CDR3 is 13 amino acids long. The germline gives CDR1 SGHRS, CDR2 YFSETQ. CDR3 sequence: CASSLDRNTEAFF. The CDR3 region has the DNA TGCGCCAGCAGCTTGGACAGGAACACTGAAGCTTTCTTT.

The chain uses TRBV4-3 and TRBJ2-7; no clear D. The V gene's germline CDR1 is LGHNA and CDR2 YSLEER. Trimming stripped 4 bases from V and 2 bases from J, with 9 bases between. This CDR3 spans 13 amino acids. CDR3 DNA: TGCGCCAGCAGCCGCCGACAAACCTACGAGCAGTACTTC. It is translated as CASSRRQTYEQYF.

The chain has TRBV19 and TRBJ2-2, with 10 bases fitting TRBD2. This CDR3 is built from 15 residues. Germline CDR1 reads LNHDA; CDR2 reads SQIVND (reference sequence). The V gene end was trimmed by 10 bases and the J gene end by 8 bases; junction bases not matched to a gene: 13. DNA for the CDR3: TGTGCCACTAGGGCGCTAGCGGGAGCACCGGGGGAGCTGTTTTTT. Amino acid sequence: CATRALAGAPGELFF.

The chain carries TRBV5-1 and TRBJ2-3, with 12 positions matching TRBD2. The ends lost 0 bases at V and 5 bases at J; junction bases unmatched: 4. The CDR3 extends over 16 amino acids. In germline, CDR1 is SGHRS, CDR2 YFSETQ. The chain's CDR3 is CASSLVASGGGDTQYF. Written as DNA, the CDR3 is TGCGCCAGCAGCTTGGTAGCTAGCGGGGGGGGAGATACGCAGTATTTT. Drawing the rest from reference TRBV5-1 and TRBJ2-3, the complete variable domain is KAGVTQTPRYLIKTRGQQVTLSCSPISGHRSVSWYQQTPGQGLQFLFEYFSETQRNKGNFPGRFSGRQFSNSRSEMNVSTLELGDSALYLCASSLVASGGGDTQYFGPGTRLTVL.

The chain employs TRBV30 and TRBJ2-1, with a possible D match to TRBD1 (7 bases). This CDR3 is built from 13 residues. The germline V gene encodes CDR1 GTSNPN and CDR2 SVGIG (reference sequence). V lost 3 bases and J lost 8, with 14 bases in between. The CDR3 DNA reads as TGTGCCTGGAGCGATACAGGGGAGGATGAGCAGTTCTTC. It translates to CAWSDTGEDEQFF.

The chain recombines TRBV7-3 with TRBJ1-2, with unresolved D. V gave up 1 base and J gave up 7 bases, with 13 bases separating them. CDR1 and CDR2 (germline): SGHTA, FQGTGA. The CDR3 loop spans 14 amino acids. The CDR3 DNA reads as TGTGCCAGCAGCTTAAATCCCGGCGGGAGTGGCTACACCTTC. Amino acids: CASSLNPGGSGYTF.

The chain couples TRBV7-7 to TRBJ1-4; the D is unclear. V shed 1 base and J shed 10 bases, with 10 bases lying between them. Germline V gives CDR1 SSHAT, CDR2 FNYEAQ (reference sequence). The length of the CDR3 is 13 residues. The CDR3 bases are TGTGCCAGCAGCTTAGGGACCGCGGGAAAACTGTTTTTT. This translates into CASSLGTAGKLFF.

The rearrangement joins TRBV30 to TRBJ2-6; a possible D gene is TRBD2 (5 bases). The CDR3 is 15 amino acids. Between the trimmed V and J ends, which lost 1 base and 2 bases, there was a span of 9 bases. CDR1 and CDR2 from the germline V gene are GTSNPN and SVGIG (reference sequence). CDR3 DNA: TGTGCCTGGAGTGGAATGGGAGCTGGGGCCAACGTCCTGACTTTC. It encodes CAWSGMGAGANVLTF.

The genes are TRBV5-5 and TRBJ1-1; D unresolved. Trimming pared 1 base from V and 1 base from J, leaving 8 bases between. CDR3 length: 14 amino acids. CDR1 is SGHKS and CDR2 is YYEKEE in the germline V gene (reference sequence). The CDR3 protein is CASSLYGENTEAFF. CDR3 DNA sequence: TGTGCCAGCAGCTTGTACGGGGAGAACACTGAAGCTTTCTTT.

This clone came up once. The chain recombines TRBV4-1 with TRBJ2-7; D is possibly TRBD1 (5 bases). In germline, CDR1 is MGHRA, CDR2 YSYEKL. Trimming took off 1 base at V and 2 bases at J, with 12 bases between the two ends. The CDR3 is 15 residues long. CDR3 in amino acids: CASSQVGRQPYEQYF. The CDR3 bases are TGCGCCAGCAGCCAAGTAGGTAGACAGCCCTACGAGCAGTACTTC.

The CDR3 DNA is TGTGCCAGTAGATCCGACAGTAGCTCTGGAAACACCATATATTTT. Its protein product is CASRSDSSSGNTIYF. This sequence joins TRBV19 and TRBJ1-3; D is possibly TRBD1 (5 bases). The V end lost 6 bases, the J end lost 0 bases, and 12 bases lay between the germline ends. CDR3 length: 15 residues. Germline CDR1 and CDR2: LNHDA and SQIVND (reference sequence).

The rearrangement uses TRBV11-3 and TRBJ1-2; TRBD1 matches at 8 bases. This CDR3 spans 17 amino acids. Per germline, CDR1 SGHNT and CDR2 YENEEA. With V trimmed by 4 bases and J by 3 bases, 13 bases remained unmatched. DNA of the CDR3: TGTGCCAGCAGCTCCTGGACAGGGAGGGTGTCGGACTATGGCTACACCTTC. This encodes CASSSWTGRVSDYGYTF.

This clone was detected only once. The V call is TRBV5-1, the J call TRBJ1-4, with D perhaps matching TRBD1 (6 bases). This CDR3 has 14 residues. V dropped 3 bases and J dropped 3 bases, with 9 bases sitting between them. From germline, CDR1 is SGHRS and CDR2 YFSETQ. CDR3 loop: CASSSQGANEKLFF. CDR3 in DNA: TGCGCCAGCAGCTCACAGGGTGCTAATGAAAAACTGTTTTTT.

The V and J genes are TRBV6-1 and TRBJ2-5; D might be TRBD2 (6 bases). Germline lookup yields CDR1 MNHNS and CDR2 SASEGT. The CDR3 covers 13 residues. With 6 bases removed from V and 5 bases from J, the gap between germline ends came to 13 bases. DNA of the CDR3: TGTGCCAGCAGCCCCCCGGGAGTGGAGACCCAGTACTTC. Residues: CASSPPGVETQYF.

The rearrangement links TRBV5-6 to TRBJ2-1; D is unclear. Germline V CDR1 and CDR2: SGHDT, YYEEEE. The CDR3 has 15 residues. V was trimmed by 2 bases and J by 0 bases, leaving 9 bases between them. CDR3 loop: CASSLISSSYNEQFF. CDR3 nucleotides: TGTGCCAGCAGCTTAATTTCGAGCTCCTACAATGAGCAGTTCTTC.

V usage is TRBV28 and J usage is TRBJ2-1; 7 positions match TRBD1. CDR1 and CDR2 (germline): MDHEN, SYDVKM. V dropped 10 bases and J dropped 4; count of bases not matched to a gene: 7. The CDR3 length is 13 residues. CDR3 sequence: CAIRQGGYNEQFF. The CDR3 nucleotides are TGTGCCATAAGACAGGGTGGATACAATGAGCAGTTCTTC. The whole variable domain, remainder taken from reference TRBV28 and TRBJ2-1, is DVKVTQSSRYLVKRTGEKVFLECVQDMDHENMFWYRQDPGLGLRLIYFSYDVKMKEKGDIPEGYSVSREKKERFSLILESASTNQTSMYLCAIRQGGYNEQFFGPGTRLTVL.

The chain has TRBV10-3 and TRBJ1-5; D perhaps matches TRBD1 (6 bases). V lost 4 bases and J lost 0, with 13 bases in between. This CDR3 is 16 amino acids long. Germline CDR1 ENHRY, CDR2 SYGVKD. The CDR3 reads CAISARGQDSNQPQHF. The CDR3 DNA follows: TGTGCCATCAGTGCCCGGGGACAAGATAGCAATCAGCCCCAGCATTTT.